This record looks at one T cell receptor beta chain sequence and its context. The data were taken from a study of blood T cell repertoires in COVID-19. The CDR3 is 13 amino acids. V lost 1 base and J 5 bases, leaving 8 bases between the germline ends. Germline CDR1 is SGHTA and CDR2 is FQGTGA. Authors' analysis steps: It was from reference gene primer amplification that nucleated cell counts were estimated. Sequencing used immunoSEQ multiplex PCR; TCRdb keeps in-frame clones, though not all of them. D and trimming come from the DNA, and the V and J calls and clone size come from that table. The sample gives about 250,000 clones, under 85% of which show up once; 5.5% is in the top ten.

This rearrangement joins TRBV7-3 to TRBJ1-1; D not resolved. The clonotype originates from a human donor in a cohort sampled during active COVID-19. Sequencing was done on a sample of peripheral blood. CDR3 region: CASSLNLRTEAFF. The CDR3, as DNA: TGTGCCAGCAGCTTAAACCTAAGAACTGAAGCTTTCTTT.